The T cell receptor beta chain described here comes from a study of cytomegalovirus exposure and HLA in healthy donors listed by TCRdb under 2017. Concerning the study at large: According to an earlier analysis of a few hundred of the donors, about 179 million T cells yielded 120 million or so unique TCR beta sequences and about 300 Gb of sequence data. Donor age, sex, ethnicity and CMV serostatus were collected together with the repertoire data. In the later analysis, no new phenotypic data were used to find candidate immune exposures; instead, reliance was placed on TCR beta sequences and their occurrence across donors. Five DR-DQ haplotypes were handled as single units for association and clustering because linkage in the cohort was strong. A later genetic analysis took genome-wide SNP genotypes for about 55% of the 666 donors and used that subset as a discovery cohort. An early release that covered 640 HLA-typed donors contained approximately 300 gigabases of sequencing data and 65 million to 100 million unique TCR sequences. A separate validation cohort of approximately 130 different subjects was used in addition to the approximately 640-subject first cohort. The study used immunosequencing to profile the T cell repertoires of some 600 subjects and linked those repertoires to cytomegalovirus serostatus. HLA typing included class I and class II loci at four-digit resolution. To decide whether each TCR beta V gene segment behaved as functional or pseudogenic, an earlier analysis of some 580 of the donors relied on high-throughput TCR beta sequencing. Typing coverage varied by locus: 629-630 donors for A, B, C, DRB1 and DQB1; roughly 500 for DQA1; about 570 for DPA1; under 490 for DPB1. To study patterns of TCR occurrence, a later analysis re-analyzed previously published TCR beta repertoires from 500 to 850 donors and added high-resolution HLA genotyping. The genetic ancestry cluster associated with self-reported Caucasian donors included about 81% of the roughly 390 genotyped donors. The aim of the study was to test whether cataloging public T cell receptors could identify signatures of past pathogen exposure. Among 300 to 500 genotyped donors of the cohort, an average of approximately 240,000 unique TCR beta nucleotide sequences was sequenced per donor, of which approximately 19% were non-productive. All discovery cohort repertoires had been generated using a single sequencing platform. To predict cytomegalovirus infection status, the study brought together high-throughput TCR immunosequencing, statistical association of individual TCRs with disease status, and machine learning.

The cohort was made up of roughly 670 healthy bone marrow donors. At the time of sampling, all cohort members were nominally healthy, though unrecorded immune exposures were likely present. The donor was CMV seropositive and was included in the group of 289 seropositive cohort members. Every donor gave a peripheral blood sample, and the peripheral blood mononuclear cells from that sample were used for TCR beta sequencing. Genomic DNA was extracted from the blood cell samples with the Qiagen DNeasy Blood Extraction Kit. Findings and caveats that apply to the study as a whole: A later analysis associated about 16,000 TCR beta sequences with specific HLA alleles at a false discovery rate of 0.05. Because some donors lacked HLA typing at each locus, the association tests relied only on the typed subset. The authors suggested that the approach could potentially be generalized to other disease states and immunological phenotypes. In the study, around 150 TCR beta chains were listed as associated with cytomegalovirus. The only immune exposure information available for the cohort was CMV serostatus. In a later analysis, most CMV-associated TCR beta chains were found to appear HLA-restricted, with HLA associations seemingly driven largely by CMV exposure. Most TCR sequences were seen in very few donors, while some public TCRs were found in many individuals. A later genetic analysis reported fewer N-insertions in productive TCRs among donors in an Asian-associated ancestry cluster than the approximately 700-donor mean. A cluster of highly shared sequence variants was judged likely to represent a technical artifact of the sequencing pipeline. In a later analysis, TCR association rates were found to vary across HLA loci, with the most associated TCRs seen for DRB1 alleles and the fewest for HLA-C alleles. Because counts were too low, 15 to 20 rarely observed V segments, including chromosome 9 orphons, were excluded from the earlier analysis of under 650 of the donors. Cytomegalovirus status was reported to be diagnosed by the classifier with high specificity and sensitivity in both the original and validation cohorts. Presence/absence analyses assumed roughly uniform sequencing depth across donors, an assumption that may not hold. Correlated functional status among segregating V segments might reflect linkage disequilibrium, but an unknown experimental factor could not be ruled out. In an earlier analysis of several hundred of the donors, most TCR beta V segments were observed in productive rearrangements about 87% or about 30% of the time, broadly matching IMGT annotations. A further reported finding was that TCR beta sequences accurately predicted the HLA-A and HLA-B alleles for most subjects in the first cohort. In vitro tests confirmed that three of the cytomegalovirus-associated TCR beta chains recognize cytomegalovirus antigens. When HLA alleles, especially DR and DQ, strongly co-occurred, attributing TCR associations to individual alleles was difficult. In a later genetic analysis, a missense DCLRE1C variant was associated with V-gene and J-gene trimming of TCR beta chains, and the association was replicated in an independent cohort. Some IMGT-functional V segments, including TRBV6-2 and TRBV6-3, could not be distinguished by the 87-base-pair reads and were therefore excluded. In a later analysis, several top co-occurrence clusters were reported to appear linked to parvovirus B19, influenza, CMV and Epstein-Barr virus. In a later analysis, HLA-associated TCR beta chains were found to be more clonally expanded and to have lower generation probabilities than equally common non-associated chains. In this cohort, only TCR beta chains were sequenced, and detectable features were limited by the absence of alpha or paired-chain data.

Concerning this clone: It lacks a known antigen. The record has no base qualities; no much larger clone is one base away.

The library relied on the immunoSEQ multiplex PCR assay. The multiplex PCR relied on a mix of 60 forward primers for TCR Vbeta segments and 13 reverse primers for TCR Jbeta segments. Amplification of the CDR3 region of rearranged TCR beta genes was performed with a multiplex PCR assay on genomic DNA. On the Illumina HiSeq System, the amplified TCR beta libraries were sequenced as 87-base-pair reads. Turning to the authors' computational methods: In a later analysis, 80 million or so unique TCR beta chains were counted across the roughly 670 repertoires, and approximately 9.9 million of these chains were shared by at least two donors. A nearest-neighbor algorithm error-corrected the raw reads and collapsed the reads into unique sequences, merging closely related sequences to remove PCR and sequencing errors. CDR3 sequences were aligned to IMGT reference sequences to assign V, D and J gene segments. Each retained sequence needed at least a six-nucleotide match to both a V gene segment and a J gene segment. Rearrangements were classified as productive when the CDR3 lacked stop codons and remained in frame with V and J, and all other rearrangements were classified as non-productive. Following IMGT convention, CDR3 was defined as the stretch from the second conserved V-encoded cysteine to the conserved J-encoded phenylalanine. Sequences without an unambiguous match to a single V gene segment were excluded from the earlier analysis of about 630 of the donors. An earlier analysis of 450 to 650 of the donors called V segments functional above 56.7% productive rearrangements and segregating when the between-donor standard deviation exceeded 5%. To diagnose cytomegalovirus status from the catalog of TCR beta chain sequences, a statistical classification framework was built. In a later analysis, TCR nucleotide sequences were compared against IMGT/GENE-DB human TR gene sequences so that V and J genes could be assigned. In a later analysis, CDR3 sequences and most-parsimonious VDJ recombination scenarios were assigned using the TCRdist pipeline. In a later analysis, each TCR beta chain was defined by its CDR3 amino acid sequence together with its V-gene family, and reads lacking a unique V-gene family were excluded. To address suspected cross-contamination and a sequencing artifact, a later analysis removed a few hundred highly shared, low-generation-probability nucleotide sequences. A later analysis calculated a clonal expansion index for each public chain from normalized within-repertoire ranks of inferred template counts. A later analysis computed generation probabilities with a VDJ recombination model fitted to out-of-frame rearrangements, and checked the results against IGoR. A later analysis scored TCR-TCR, TCR-HLA and TCR-CMV co-occurrence with hypergeometric tests, applying a repertoire-size bias correction to TCR pairs. In a later analysis, false discovery rates were estimated by permuting HLA or CMV assignments 20 times. In a later analysis, co-occurring TCRs were grouped using DBSCAN, and TCRdist sequence similarity was added for clustering within HLA-allele-positive subsets. Co-occurrence clustering excluded repertoires with fewer than 30,000 or more than 120,000 public chains, plus five with anomalous nucleotide sharing. In TCRdb, the immuneACCESS table is reduced to in-frame sequences with V and J assigned. These tables do not hold every clone; where another copy was compared, an unresolved V gene accounts for under half, and the others remain unexplained. Clone size and V and J calls were adopted from that table, with D and trimming inferred from the DNA. The sample includes some 110,000 clones, with 70% observed a single time. Roughly 8.7% of the sample comes from the top ten.

Spanning cysteine to phenylalanine, the CDR3 consists of 12 amino acids. The only DNA kept is the CDR3, 36 bases in frame from the first base. V is trimmed back by 11 bases and J by 8 bases, and the junction contains 9 bases that no gene match accounts for. Per the germline V gene (reference sequence), PRHDT is the CDR1 and FYEKMQ is the CDR2. The rearranged segments are TRBV13 and TRBJ1-2; a stretch of 9 junction bases matches TRBD1. The sequenced material came from PBMCs. The receptor was isolated from a man aged 25-40 years in good health and CMV-seropositive. The CDR3 here reads CAWRQGVEGYTF. DNA sequence: TGTGCCTGGCGACAGGGGGTGGAGGGCTACACCTTC. Full variable domain (CDR3 extended with the reference TRBV13 and TRBJ1-2 proteins): AAGVIQSPRHLIKEKRETATLKCYPIPRHDTVYWYQQGPGQDPQFLISFYEKMQSDKGSIPDRFSAQQFSDYHSELNMSSLELGDSALYFCAWRQGVEGYTFGSGTRLTVV.